The clone carrying this T cell receptor (beta chain) was picked up a small number of times. Antigen: not known. This sample is part of a study of T cells in Graves' hyperthyroidism and ophthalmopathy. Study-level results: Stable hyperthyroidism and ophthalmopathy were separated using 13 V-J signatures. A median around 6 months before onset, the model predicted ophthalmopathy.

The TCR beta CDR3 regions underwent amplification using RNA transcripts as the source. A set of HTBI primers served as the primers for a first-round RT-PCR of the TCR CDR3. TCRdb reanalysed the multiplex PCR reads using MiXCR and keeps one entry per CDR3 protein. The sample has approximately 380,000 distinct CDR3 sequences, approximately 17% seen once. Germline trimming cut 3 bases from V and 4 bases from J; bases unmatched to any gene: 5. CDR1 LGHDT and CDR2 YNNKEL come from the germline V gene (reference sequence). CDR3 length: 17 residues. V usage is TRBV3-1 and J usage is TRBJ2-1; 14 positions agree with TRBD2. The sample comprised blood. This TCR was recovered from a man younger than 35 with Graves' ophthalmopathy. CDR3 region: CASSQGLAGEPYNEQFF. DNA of the CDR3: TGTGCCAGCAGCCAGGGACTAGCGGGGGAACCTTACAATGAGCAGTTCTTC.